This T cell receptor beta chain was observed in a study of blood T cell repertoires in COVID-19. The germline V and J ends were trimmed by 2 bases and 5 bases, with 15 bases remaining between them. This CDR3 contains 15 residues. Germline V gene data show CDR1 as MNHEY and CDR2 as SVGAGI. This clone was seen only once. In the original workflow: Reference gene primers were amplified, and this amplification served to estimate nucleated cell counts. This table comes from immunoSEQ multiplex PCR, and its TCRdb copy is limited to in-frame clones, with some not included. That table supplies the V and J calls and clone size; D and trimming were determined from the DNA. The sample includes approximately 350,000 clones, around 92% of them seen just once.

The V gene is TRBV6-5, the J gene TRBJ1-1; D gene ambiguous. This sequence was found in a man aged 35 to 55 with acute or convalescent COVID-19. Sequenced sample: peripheral blood. In nucleotides, the CDR3 is TGTGCCAGCAGTTACCTGGGCCTCGGCGGGACTGAAGCTTTCTTT. Its protein is CASSYLGLGGTEAFF.